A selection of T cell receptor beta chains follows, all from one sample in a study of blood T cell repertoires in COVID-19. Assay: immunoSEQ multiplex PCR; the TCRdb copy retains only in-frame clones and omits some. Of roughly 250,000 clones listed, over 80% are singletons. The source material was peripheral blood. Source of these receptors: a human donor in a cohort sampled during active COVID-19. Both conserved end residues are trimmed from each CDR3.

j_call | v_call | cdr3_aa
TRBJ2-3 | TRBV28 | ASSLVDTQY
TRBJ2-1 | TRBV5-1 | ASSLGTSGGQQF
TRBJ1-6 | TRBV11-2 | ASSSTGSYSFYNSPLH
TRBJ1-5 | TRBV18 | ASSQAGDRAYQPQH
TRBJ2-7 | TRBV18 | ASSPQRESAYEQY
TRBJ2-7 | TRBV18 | ASSPRTSGLDEQY
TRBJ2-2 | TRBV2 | ASSVEAGGNTGELF
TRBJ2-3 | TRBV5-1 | ASSRGLAGSTDTQY
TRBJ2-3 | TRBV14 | ASSRRAGGSTDTQY
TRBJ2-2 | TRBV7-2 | ASSPGLAGVNTGELF
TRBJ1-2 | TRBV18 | ASSPEGTATNYGYT
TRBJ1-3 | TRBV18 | ASSRAASDTIY
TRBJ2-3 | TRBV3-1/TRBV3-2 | ASSQEASGTYTQY
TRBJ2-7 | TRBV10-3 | AISDPGTVSYEQY
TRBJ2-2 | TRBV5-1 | ASSLDRGAGELF
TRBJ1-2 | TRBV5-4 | ASSLYRTNYGYT
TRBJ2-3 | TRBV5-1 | ASSSRTAEDTQY
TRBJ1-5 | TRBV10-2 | ASSTLLRVGNQPQH
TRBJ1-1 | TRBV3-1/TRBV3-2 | ASSRTGTGNTEAF
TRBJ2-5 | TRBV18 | ASSPAETQY
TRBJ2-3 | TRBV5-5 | ASSLAVRTDTQY
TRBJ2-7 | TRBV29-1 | SVAAGTGLNEQY
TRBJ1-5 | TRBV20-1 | SASWDRGRQPQH
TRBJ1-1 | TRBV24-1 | AVRGPNTEAF
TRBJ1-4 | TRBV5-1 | ASRNGADEKLF
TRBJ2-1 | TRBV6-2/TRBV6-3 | ASSYLTGTGV
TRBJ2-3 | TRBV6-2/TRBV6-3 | ASSYERLAGARRTDTQY